Following are 13 T cell receptor beta chains from one sample sequenced in a study of T cell responses to AZD1222 COVID-19 vaccine. Sequencing was performed with immunoSEQ multiplex PCR; in TCRdb, only in-frame clones are kept and a portion is missing. The sample holds about 120,000 clones, approximately 83% seen once. The sample consisted of peripheral blood, taken on day 0 of MenACWY control vaccination. These receptor sequences come from an adult in good health.

This clone appeared a single time. The chain joins TRBV5-4 to TRBJ1-5, with 9 bases that match TRBD1. This CDR3 is 18 amino acids long. Germline lookup yields CDR1 SGHNT and CDR2 YYREEE (reference sequence). V was pared by 0 bases and J by 7 bases, with 14 bases of the junction left unmatched. The CDR3 region is CASSLGGGQGVIEQPQHF. Written as DNA, the CDR3 is TGTGCCAGCAGCTTGGGAGGGGGACAGGGAGTGATAGAGCAGCCCCAGCATTTT.

This clone appeared once. V and J are TRBV6-5 and TRBJ2-7; the D gene could be TRBD1 or TRBD2 (5 bases each). The CDR3 sequence is 14 residues long. Trimming took 7 bases from V and 3 from J, leaving 16 bases between them. Germline V gene sequence: CDR1 MNHEY, CDR2 SVGAGI. CDR3 nucleotides: TGTGCCAGCACTTCCCAGGGTGGGAGCTACGAGCAGTACTTC. Protein product: CASTSQGGSYEQYF.

The sample holds a few counts of this clone. The V and J genes are TRBV2 and TRBJ1-6, with D maybe TRBD1 (5 bases). CDR1 is SNHLY and CDR2 is FYNNEI in the germline V gene. V was clipped by 5 bases and J by 5 bases, with 13 bases between them. This CDR3 region has 15 residues. The CDR3 region is CASSKEQGNNSPLHF. CDR3 coding DNA: TGTGCCAGCAGTAAAGAGCAGGGCAATAATTCACCCCTCCACTTT.

V and J are TRBV2 and TRBJ1-5; D uncertain. Germline V gene sequence: CDR1 SNHLY, CDR2 FYNNEI. The CDR3 has 16 residues. Trimming pared 0 bases from V and 0 bases from J, leaving 9 bases between. CDR3 DNA sequence: TGTGCCAGCAGTGAAGCGGTGAGAAGTAGCAATCAGCCCCAGCATTTT. Its protein product is CASSEAVRSSNQPQHF.

V gene TRBV6-5 combines with J gene TRBJ2-1; D is possibly TRBD1 (6 bases). V was pared by 8 bases and J by 3 bases, with 11 bases between. Germline assignment: CDR1 MNHEY and CDR2 SVGAGI. The CDR3 totals 13 residues. The CDR3 sequence: CASRRGGYNEQFF. For the CDR3, the DNA is TGTGCCAGCCGCCGAGGGGGCTACAATGAGCAGTTCTTC.

The V and J genes are TRBV28 and TRBJ1-4; D is perhaps TRBD1 (6 bases). V was cut by 10 bases and J by 0 bases, with 12 bases left in between. CDR1 and CDR2 from the germline V gene are MDHEN and SYDVKM. This CDR3 is built from 14 residues. In DNA, the CDR3 is TGTGCCACCCGCCGGACAGCAACTAATGAAAAACTGTTTTTT. Protein sequence: CATRRTATNEKLFF.

The chain combines TRBV2 with TRBJ1-2, with 9 bases fitting TRBD1. The CDR3 consists of 14 residues. V was clipped by 8 bases and J by 3 bases; unmatched bases: 7. Germline values: CDR1 SNHLY, CDR2 FYNNEI. CDR3 residues: CASRGDRADYGYTF. As DNA, the CDR3 is TGTGCCAGCCGGGGGGACAGGGCAGACTATGGCTACACCTTC.

This clone appeared once. This chain links TRBV3-1 (or the pseudogene TRBV3-2) with TRBJ1-6, with D uncertain. The V and J ends lost 0 bases and 10 bases respectively, with 10 bases between them. CDR1 and CDR2 from the germline V gene are LGHDT and YNNKEL (reference sequence). This CDR3 comprises 14 residues. The CDR3, as DNA: TGTGCCAGCAGCCAAGAAGACACGAAATCACCCCTCCACTTT. It translates to CASSQEDTKSPLHF.

The gene calls are TRBV11-3 and TRBJ2-2; 9 positions agree with TRBD1. Trimming removed 1 base from V and 5 bases from J; junction bases left unmatched: 5. This CDR3 is built from 16 residues. The germline gives CDR1 SGHNT, CDR2 YENEEA. The CDR3 coding sequence is TGTGCCAGCAGCTTAGCAACGGGACAGGGAACCGGGGAGCTGTTTTTT. Translated, it gives CASSLATGQGTGELFF.

This chain joins TRBV7-2 and TRBJ1-5, with D perhaps TRBD1 (5 bases). V lost 1 base and J lost 6, with 22 bases in between. CDR1 and CDR2 (germline): SGHTA, FQGNSA. This CDR3 spans 18 amino acids. CDR3 bases: TGTGCCAGCAGCTTAGGTTGGAGGCAAGAAAATAGGGGTCAGCCCCAGCATTTT. This codes for CASSLGWRQENRGQPQHF.

This clone was seen more than once but under ten times. This chain links TRBV11-2 with TRBJ1-4; 7 nucleotides line up with TRBD1. In germline, CDR1 is SGHAT, CDR2 FQNNGV. Unmatched junction bases numbered 20, after V lost 5 bases and J lost 14 bases. CDR3 size: 16 residues. CDR3 in amino acids: CASSPGGTAKGFGLFF. The CDR3 DNA sequence: TGTGCCAGCAGCCCCGGAGGGACAGCCAAGGGTTTCGGGCTGTTTTTT.

The rearrangement uses TRBV23-1 and TRBJ1-6; 7 positions agree with TRBD1. TRBV23-1 is annotated as an ORF whose role is uncertain. The CDR3 covers 20 residues. V gave up 2 bases and J gave up 7 bases; unmatched junction bases: 20. Here the CDR3 reads CASSQPGPRQGSTKNSPLHF. DNA for the CDR3: TGCGCCAGCAGTCAACCTGGGCCACGACAGGGAAGTACCAAGAATTCACCCCTCCACTTT.

The V gene is TRBV25-1, the J gene TRBJ2-7; possibly TRBD1 or TRBD2 for D (6 bases each). CDR1 and CDR2 (germline): MGHDK, SYGVNS. This CDR3 comprises 14 residues. V gave up 4 bases and J gave up 3 bases, with 13 bases separating them. The CDR3 sequence: CASSANRDFYEQYF. CDR3 nucleotides: TGTGCCAGCAGTGCGAACAGGGACTTCTACGAGCAGTACTTC.